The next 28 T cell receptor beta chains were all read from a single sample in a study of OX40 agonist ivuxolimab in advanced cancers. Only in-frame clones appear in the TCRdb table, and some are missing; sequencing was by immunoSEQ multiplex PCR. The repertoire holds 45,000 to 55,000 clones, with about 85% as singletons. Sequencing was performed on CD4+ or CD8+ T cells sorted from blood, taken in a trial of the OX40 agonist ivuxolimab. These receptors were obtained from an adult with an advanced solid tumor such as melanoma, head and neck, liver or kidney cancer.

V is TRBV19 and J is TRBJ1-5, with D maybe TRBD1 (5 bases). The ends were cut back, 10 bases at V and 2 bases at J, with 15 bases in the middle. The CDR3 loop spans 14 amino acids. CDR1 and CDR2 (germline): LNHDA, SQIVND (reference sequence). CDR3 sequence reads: CATHRGYGNQPQHF. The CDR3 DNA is TGTGCCACTCATAGGGGATATGGCAATCAGCCCCAGCATTTT.

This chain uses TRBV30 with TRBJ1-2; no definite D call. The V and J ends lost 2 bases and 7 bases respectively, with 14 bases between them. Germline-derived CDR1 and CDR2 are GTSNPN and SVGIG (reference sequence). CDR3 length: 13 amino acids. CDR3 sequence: CAWSYKAGSGYTF. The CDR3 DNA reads TGTGCCTGGAGTTACAAGGCCGGTAGTGGCTACACCTTC.

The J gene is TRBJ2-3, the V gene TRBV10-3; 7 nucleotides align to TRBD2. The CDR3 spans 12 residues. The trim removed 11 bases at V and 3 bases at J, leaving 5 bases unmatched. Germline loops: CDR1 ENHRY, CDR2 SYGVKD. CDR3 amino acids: CACQGGTDTQYF. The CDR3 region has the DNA TGTGCCTGTCAGGGAGGGACAGATACGCAGTATTTT.

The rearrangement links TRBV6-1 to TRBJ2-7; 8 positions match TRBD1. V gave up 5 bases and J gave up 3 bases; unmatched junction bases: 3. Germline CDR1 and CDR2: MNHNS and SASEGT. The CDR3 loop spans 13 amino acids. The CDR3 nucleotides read TGTGCCAGCAGTCCTACAGGGGGCTACGAGCAGTACTTC. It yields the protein CASSPTGGYEQYF.

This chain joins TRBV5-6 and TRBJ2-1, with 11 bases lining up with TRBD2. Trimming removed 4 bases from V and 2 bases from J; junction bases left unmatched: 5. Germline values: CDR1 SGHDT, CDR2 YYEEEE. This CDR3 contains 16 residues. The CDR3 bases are TGTGCCAGCAGCGCGGGACTAGCGGATGCCTACAATGAGCAGTTCTTC. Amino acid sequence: CASSAGLADAYNEQFF.

The DNA for the CDR3 is TGTGCCAGCAGCGAGACTAGCTTCTACTCCTACAATGAGCAGTTCTTC. This codes for CASSETSFYSYNEQFF. The genes are TRBV28 and TRBJ2-1; 7 bases align to TRBD2. CDR1 MDHEN and CDR2 SYDVKM come from the germline V gene. Trimming removed 6 bases from V and 0 bases from J; junction bases left unmatched: 8. This CDR3 spans 16 amino acids.

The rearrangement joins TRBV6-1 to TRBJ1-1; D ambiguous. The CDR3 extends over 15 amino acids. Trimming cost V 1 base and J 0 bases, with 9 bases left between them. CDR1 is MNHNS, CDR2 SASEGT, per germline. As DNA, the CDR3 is TGTGCCAGCAGTGAAGGGGCGGGGATGAACACTGAAGCTTTCTTT. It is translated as CASSEGAGMNTEAFF.

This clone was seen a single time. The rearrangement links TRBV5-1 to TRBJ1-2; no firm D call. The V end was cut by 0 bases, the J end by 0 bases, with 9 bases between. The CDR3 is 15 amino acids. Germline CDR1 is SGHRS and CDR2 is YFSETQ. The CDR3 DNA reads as TGCGCCAGCAGCTTGGGAGGGATCGCTAACTATGGCTACACCTTC. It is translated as CASSLGGIANYGYTF.

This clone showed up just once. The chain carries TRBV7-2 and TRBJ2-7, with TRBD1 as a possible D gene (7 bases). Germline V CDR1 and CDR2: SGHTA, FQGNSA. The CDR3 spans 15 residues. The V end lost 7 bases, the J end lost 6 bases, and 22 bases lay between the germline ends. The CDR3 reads CASNLRGGGEGEQYF. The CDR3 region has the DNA TGTGCCAGCAACCTACGAGGGGGCGGGGAAGGCGAGCAGTACTTC.

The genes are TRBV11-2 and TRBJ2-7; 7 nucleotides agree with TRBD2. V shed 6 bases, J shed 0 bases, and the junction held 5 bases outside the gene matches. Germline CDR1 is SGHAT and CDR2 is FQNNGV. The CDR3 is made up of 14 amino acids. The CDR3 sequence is CASSFSGDSYEQYF. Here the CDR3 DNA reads TGTGCCAGCAGTTTCAGCGGGGACTCCTACGAGCAGTACTTC.

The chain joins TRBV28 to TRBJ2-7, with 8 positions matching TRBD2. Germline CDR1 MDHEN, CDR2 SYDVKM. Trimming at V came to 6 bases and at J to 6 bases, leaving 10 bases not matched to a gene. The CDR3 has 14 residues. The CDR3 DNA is TGTGCCAGCAGCCCGGGACTAGTCCCTCCCGAGCAGTACTTC. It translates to CASSPGLVPPEQYF.

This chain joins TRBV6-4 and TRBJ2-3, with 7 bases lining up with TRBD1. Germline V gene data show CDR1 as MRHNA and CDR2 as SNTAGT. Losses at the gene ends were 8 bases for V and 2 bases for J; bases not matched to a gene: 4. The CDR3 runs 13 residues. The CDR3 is CASGQEYTDTQYF. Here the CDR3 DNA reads TGTGCCAGCGGACAGGAGTACACAGATACGCAGTATTTT.

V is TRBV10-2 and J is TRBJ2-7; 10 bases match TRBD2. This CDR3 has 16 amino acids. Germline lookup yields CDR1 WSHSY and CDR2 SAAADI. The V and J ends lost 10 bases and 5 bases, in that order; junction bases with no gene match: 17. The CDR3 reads CATSRGSGRYVDEQYF. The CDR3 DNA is TGCGCCACCTCGAGGGGTAGCGGGAGGTATGTGGACGAGCAGTACTTC.

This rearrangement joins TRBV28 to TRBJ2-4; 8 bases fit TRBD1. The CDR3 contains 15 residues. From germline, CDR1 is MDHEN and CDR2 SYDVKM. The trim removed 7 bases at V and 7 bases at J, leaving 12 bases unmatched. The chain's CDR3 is CASNEIRQGKNIQYF. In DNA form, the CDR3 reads TGTGCCAGCAACGAAATAAGACAGGGGAAGAACATTCAGTACTTC.

The CDR3, as DNA: TGTGCCAGCTCACCACGACGACTAGCGGCAACCTACGAGCAGTACTTC. Its protein is CASSPRRLAATYEQYF. V gene TRBV18 combines with J gene TRBJ2-7; TRBD2 agrees at 9 bases. Germline lookup yields CDR1 KGHSH and CDR2 LQKENI. The CDR3 spans 16 residues. The V gene end was trimmed by 1 base and the J gene end by 2 bases; junction bases not matched to a gene: 6.

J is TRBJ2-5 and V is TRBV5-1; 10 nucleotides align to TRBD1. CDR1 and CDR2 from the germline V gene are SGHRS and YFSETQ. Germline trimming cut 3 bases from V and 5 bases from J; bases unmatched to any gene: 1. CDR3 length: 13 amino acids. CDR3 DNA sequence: TGCGCCAGCAGCTCGGACAGGGGGGAGACCCAGTACTTC. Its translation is CASSSDRGETQYF.

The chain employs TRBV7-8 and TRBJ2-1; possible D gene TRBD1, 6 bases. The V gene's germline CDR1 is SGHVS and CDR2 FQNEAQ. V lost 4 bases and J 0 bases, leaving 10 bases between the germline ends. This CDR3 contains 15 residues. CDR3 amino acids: CASSWTVSSYNEQFF. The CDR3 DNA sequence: TGTGCCAGCAGCTGGACAGTTAGCTCCTACAATGAGCAGTTCTTC.

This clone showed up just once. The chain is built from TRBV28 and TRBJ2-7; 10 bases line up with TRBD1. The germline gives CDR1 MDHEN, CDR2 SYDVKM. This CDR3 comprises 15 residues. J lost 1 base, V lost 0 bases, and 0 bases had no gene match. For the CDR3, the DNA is TGTGCCAGCAGTTTATGGGGACAGGGGTCCTACGAGCAGTACTTC. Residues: CASSLWGQGSYEQYF.

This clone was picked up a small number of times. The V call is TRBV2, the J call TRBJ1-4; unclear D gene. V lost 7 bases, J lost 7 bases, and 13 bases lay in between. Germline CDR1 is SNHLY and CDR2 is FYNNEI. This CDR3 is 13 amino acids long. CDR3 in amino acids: CASTGRQGEKLFF. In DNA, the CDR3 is TGTGCCAGCACTGGGAGACAAGGTGAAAAACTGTTTTTT. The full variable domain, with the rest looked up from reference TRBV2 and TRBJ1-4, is EPEVTQTPSHQVTQMGQEVILRCVPISNHLYFYWYRQILGQKVEFLVSFYNNEISEKSEIFDDQFSVERPDGSNFTLKIRSTKLEDSAMYFCASTGRQGEKLFFGSGTQLSVL.

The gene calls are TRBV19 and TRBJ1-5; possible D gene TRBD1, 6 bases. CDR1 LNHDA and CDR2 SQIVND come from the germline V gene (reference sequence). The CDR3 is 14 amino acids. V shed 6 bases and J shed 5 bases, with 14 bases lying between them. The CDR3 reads CASSRTNRDQPQHF. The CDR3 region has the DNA TGTGCCAGTAGCAGAACCAACAGGGATCAGCCCCAGCATTTT.

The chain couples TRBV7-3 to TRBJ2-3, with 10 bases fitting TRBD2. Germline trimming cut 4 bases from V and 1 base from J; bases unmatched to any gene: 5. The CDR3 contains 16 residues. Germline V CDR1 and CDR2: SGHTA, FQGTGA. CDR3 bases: TGTGCCAGCAGCTCCCAAGCGGGGGGGGGCACAGATACGCAGTATTTT. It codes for CASSSQAGGGTDTQYF.

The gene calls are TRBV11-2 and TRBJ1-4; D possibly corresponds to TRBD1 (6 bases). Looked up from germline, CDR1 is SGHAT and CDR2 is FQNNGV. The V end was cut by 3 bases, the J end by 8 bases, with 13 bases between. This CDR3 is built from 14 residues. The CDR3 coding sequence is TGTGCCAGCAGCTTCGGGGGCCCTGGGGAAAAACTGTTTTTT. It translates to CASSFGGPGEKLFF.

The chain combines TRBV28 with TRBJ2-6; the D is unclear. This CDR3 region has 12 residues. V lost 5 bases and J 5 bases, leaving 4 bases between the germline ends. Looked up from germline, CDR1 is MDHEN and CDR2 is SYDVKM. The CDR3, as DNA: TGTGCCAGCAGTCAGCGGGCCAACGTCCTGACTTTC. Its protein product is CASSQRANVLTF.

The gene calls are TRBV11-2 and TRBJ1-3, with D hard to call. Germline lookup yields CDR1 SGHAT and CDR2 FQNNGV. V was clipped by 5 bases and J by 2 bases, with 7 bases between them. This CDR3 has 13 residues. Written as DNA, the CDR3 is TGTGCCAGCAGCCCCAGACCTGGAAACACCATATATTTT. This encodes CASSPRPGNTIYF.

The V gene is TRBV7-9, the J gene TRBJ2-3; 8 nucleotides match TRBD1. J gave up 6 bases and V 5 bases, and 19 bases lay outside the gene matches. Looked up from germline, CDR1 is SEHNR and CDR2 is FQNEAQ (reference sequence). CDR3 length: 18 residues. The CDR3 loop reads CASSLIAGGRSIGDTQYF. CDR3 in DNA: TGTGCCAGCAGCCTAATCGCAGGGGGCCGGTCCATCGGGGATACGCAGTATTTT.

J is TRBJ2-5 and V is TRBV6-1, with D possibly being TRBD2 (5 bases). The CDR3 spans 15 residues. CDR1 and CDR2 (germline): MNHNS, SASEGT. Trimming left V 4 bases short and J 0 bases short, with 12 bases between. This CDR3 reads CASSVNGIYQETQYF. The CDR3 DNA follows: TGTGCCAGCAGTGTCAACGGGATTTACCAAGAGACCCAGTACTTC.

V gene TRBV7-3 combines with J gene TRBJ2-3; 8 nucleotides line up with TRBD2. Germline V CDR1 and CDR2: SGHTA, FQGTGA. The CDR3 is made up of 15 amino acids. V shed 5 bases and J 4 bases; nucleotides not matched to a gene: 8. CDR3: CASSQLAGRADTQYF. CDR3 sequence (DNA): TGTGCCAGCAGCCAATTAGCGGGGCGGGCAGATACGCAGTATTTT. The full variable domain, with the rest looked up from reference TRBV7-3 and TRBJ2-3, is GAGVSQTPSNKVTEKGKYVELRCDPISGHTALYWYRQSLGQGPEFLIYFQGTGAADDSGLPNDRFFAVRPEGSVSTLKIQRTERGDSAVYLCASSQLAGRADTQYFGPGTRLTVL.

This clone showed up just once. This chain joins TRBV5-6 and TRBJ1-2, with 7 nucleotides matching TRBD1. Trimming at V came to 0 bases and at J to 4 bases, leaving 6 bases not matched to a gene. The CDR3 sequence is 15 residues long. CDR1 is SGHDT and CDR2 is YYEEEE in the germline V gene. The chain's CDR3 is CASSLALTGIYGYTF. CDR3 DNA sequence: TGTGCCAGCAGCTTGGCCCTGACAGGGATCTATGGCTACACCTTC.